This T cell receptor beta chain is from a study of T cell repertoires in ileal Crohn's disease. Study-level information: About half received postoperative treatment, under 14 with thiopurines and around 17 anti-TNF.

Libraries were prepared by immunoSEQ multiplex PCR; TCRdb keeps only in-frame clonotypes and omits some of them. The table shows approximately 15,000 clones, with roughly 70% occurring only once. A remark on this clone: No antigen is known for it.

V shed 5 bases, J shed 5 bases, and the junction held 6 bases outside the gene matches. The CDR3 covers 14 residues. Germline CDR1 is SGHAT and CDR2 is FQNNGV. Study-level findings and limits: Mucosal expansions were suggested to be mainly CD8 T cells.

V usage is TRBV11-2 and J usage is TRBJ1-2; TRBD1 matches 9 bases. The TCR originated in an adult with Crohn's disease. Material: ileal tissue. The DNA of the CDR3 is TGTGCCAGCAGCCCTCGGACAGGGGAATATGGCTACACCTTC. As protein: CASSPRTGEYGYTF.